Presented here are 23 T cell receptor beta chains from one specimen sequenced in a study of CD8 T cells in ankylosing spondylitis. General study points: Seemingly distinctive of ankylosing spondylitis blood was a TCR beta motif formed by eight highly homologous variants.

These TCRs' antigens remain unknown. TCRdb passed the 5' RACE reads through MiXCR, listing each CDR3 protein once. The table records some 840,000 distinct CDR3 sequences, about 10% of them present only once. Material for sequencing was blood, either unsorted or a sorted T cell fraction (not recorded which). The receptors here all came from a male donor with ankylosing spondylitis.

This clonotype showed up just a few times. The chain recombines TRBV15 with TRBJ2-7; either TRBD1 or TRBD2 may supply D (5 bases each). Germline V gene data show CDR1 as LNHNV and CDR2 as YYDKDF (reference sequence). With 0 bases removed from V and 4 bases from J, the gap between germline ends came to 13 bases. The CDR3 runs 15 residues. The CDR3 is CATSRDFGGGYEQYF. The DNA of the CDR3 is TGTGCCACCAGCAGAGATTTTGGGGGTGGGTACGAGCAGTACTTC.

This chain uses TRBV4-2 with TRBJ2-1; a weak D match, TRBD2 (6 bases). Trimming took off 4 bases at V and 6 bases at J, with 13 bases between the two ends. The germline V gene has CDR1 LGHNA and CDR2 YNFKEQ. The length of the CDR3 is 14 residues. This CDR3 is CASSLLTRGNEQFF. CDR3 in DNA: TGTGCCAGCAGCCTCCTGACTAGAGGCAATGAGCAGTTCTTC.

This clonotype was found many times. The rearrangement links TRBV20-1 to TRBJ2-1; a weak D match, TRBD2 (6 bases). Germline values: CDR1 DFQATT, CDR2 SNEGSKA (reference sequence). V was pared by 3 bases and J by 5 bases, with 17 bases between. The CDR3 is made up of 15 amino acids. The CDR3 nucleotides read TGCAGTGCTAGCTGGAGGGGCCCTACGGACAATGAGCAGTTCTTC. Residues: CSASWRGPTDNEQFF.

This clonotype has only one observation. V is TRBV11-3 and J is TRBJ2-5, with TRBD1 matching over 8 bases. Germline CDR1 reads SGHNT; CDR2 reads YENEEA. The CDR3 length is 15 residues. V dropped 5 bases and J dropped 5; count of bases not matched to a gene: 10. The DNA of the CDR3 is TGTGCCAGCAGCCCGGGACAGGCCCAGGGGGAGACCCAGTACTTC. This gives the protein CASSPGQAQGETQYF. Combining the CDR3 with reference TRBV11-3 and TRBJ2-5 gives the whole variable domain EAGVVQSPRYKIIEKKQPVAFWCNPISGHNTLYWYLQNLGQGPELLIRYENEEAVDDSQLPKDRFSAERLKGVDSTLKIQPAELGDSAVYLCASSPGQAQGETQYFGPGTRLLVL.

The CDR3 sequence: CATSDRSGYNEQFF. The CDR3 DNA sequence: TGTGCCACGTCGGACAGGTCGGGATACAATGAGCAGTTCTTC. The chain carries TRBV6-2 or TRBV6-3 and TRBJ2-1; TRBD1 agrees at 7 bases. This CDR3 has 14 residues. V was clipped by 10 bases and J by 4 bases; unmatched bases: 10. Germline V gene sequence: CDR1 MNHEY, CDR2 SVGEGT.

The DNA for the CDR3 is TGCAGTGCTAGATCAAGACTAGCGGGAGGATTGGGTGAGCAGTACTTC. Its protein product is CSARSRLAGGLGEQYF. The rearrangement uses TRBV20-1 and TRBJ2-7; 13 nucleotides agree with TRBD2. Germline assignment: CDR1 DFQATT and CDR2 SNEGSKA (reference sequence). V lost 2 bases to trimming and J lost 7 bases; unmatched junction nucleotides: 11. This CDR3 region has 16 residues.

A few counts support this clonotype. The V and J genes are TRBV20-1 and TRBJ1-1, with D unresolved. The CDR3 is 16 amino acids. Germline V lookup: CDR1 DFQATT, CDR2 SNEGSKA (reference sequence). With 6 bases removed from V and 5 bases from J, the gap between germline ends came to 25 bases. In nucleotides, the CDR3 is TGCAGTGCCTCAAGACGGACGGCATCAATCAGGACTGAAGCTTTCTTT. Its translation is CSASRRTASIRTEAFF.

This clonotype was seen repeatedly, ten times or more. The CDR3 region is CAISQNTEAFF. CDR3 sequence (DNA): TGTGCCATCAGTCAGAACACTGAAGCTTTCTTT. This chain uses TRBV10-3 with TRBJ1-1; D ambiguous. This CDR3 comprises 11 residues. V lost 5 bases and J 1 base, leaving 2 bases between the germline ends. Germline CDR1 and CDR2: ENHRY and SYGVKD.

This clonotype was recorded a few times. The V and J genes are TRBV20-1 and TRBJ1-1; 7 positions agree with TRBD1. From germline, CDR1 is DFQATT and CDR2 SNEGSKA (reference sequence). Unmatched junction bases numbered 3, after V lost 2 bases and J lost 3 bases. The CDR3 loop spans 13 amino acids. CDR3 DNA sequence: TGCAGTGCTAGACCCCAGGGGGACACTGAAGCTTTCTTT. This codes for CSARPQGDTEAFF.

This clonotype was recorded a few times. The chain combines TRBV6-5 with TRBJ2-7, with TRBD2 matching over 7 bases. CDR1 and CDR2 (germline): MNHEY, SVGAGI. V was pared by 0 bases and J by 3 bases, with 5 bases of the junction left unmatched. CDR3 length equals 15 residues. The DNA of the CDR3 is TGTGCCAGCAGTTACTCGGGACTACACCTCTACGAGCAGTACTTC. This sequence encodes CASSYSGLHLYEQYF.

The chain couples TRBV25-1 to TRBJ2-3; D is possibly TRBD1 or TRBD2 (5 bases each). Trimming took 8 bases from V and 2 from J, leaving 17 bases between them. CDR1 and CDR2 from the germline V gene are MGHDK and SYGVNS. This CDR3 has 15 residues. CDR3 sequence reads: CASSPWDAYTDTQYF. The CDR3, as DNA: TGTGCCAGCTCCCCTTGGGACGCTTACACAGATACGCAGTATTTT.

The sample holds many counts of this clonotype. V is TRBV5-1 and J is TRBJ2-5; D remains ambiguous. V lost 3 bases to trimming and J lost 1 base, with 10 bases between them. The CDR3 is 14 residues long. Germline CDR1 is SGHRS and CDR2 is YFSETQ. The CDR3 reads CASSYRQFQETQYF. Here the CDR3 DNA reads TGCGCCAGCAGCTACCGACAATTCCAAGAGACCCAGTACTTC.

CDR3 bases: TGCAGTGCTAGAGTCGAGGGGATTGGGGACTACGAGCAGTACTTC. As protein: CSARVEGIGDYEQYF. The chain links TRBV20-1 to TRBJ2-7; D tentatively fits TRBD1 or TRBD2 (5 bases each). CDR1 is DFQATT, CDR2 SNEGSKA, per germline (reference sequence). There are 15 residues in the CDR3. V lost 1 base and J lost 3, with 16 bases in between.

This clonotype has a count of ten or more. The chain links TRBV29-1 to TRBJ2-1; the D is unclear. This CDR3 has 12 residues. Germline V gene lookup returns CDR1 SQVTM and CDR2 ANQGSEA. Trimming cost V 3 bases and J 12 bases, with 15 bases left between them. This chain's CDR3 is CSVEISRSRQFF. CDR3 in DNA: TGCAGCGTTGAGATCTCCAGGAGTAGGCAGTTCTTC.

This clonotype was observed a few times. V gene TRBV20-1 combines with J gene TRBJ2-3; a weak D match, TRBD2 (6 bases). Germline CDR1 and CDR2: DFQATT and SNEGSKA (reference sequence). The CDR3 sequence is 13 residues long. Trimming stripped 5 bases from V and 6 bases from J, with 15 bases between. The DNA for the CDR3 is TGCAGTGCTTTTGGTGGGAGGCTGGATACGCAGTATTTT. It yields the protein CSAFGGRLDTQYF.

This clonotype was counted between two and nine times. V gene TRBV9 combines with J gene TRBJ1-1; unclear D gene. The germline V gene has CDR1 SGDLS and CDR2 YYNGEE. The CDR3 contains 15 residues. The V end was cut by 6 bases, the J end by 0 bases, with 15 bases between. CDR3 region: CASTSSPTLNTEAFF. CDR3 DNA sequence: TGTGCCAGCACCTCTTCCCCCACCCTGAACACTGAAGCTTTCTTT.

The genes are TRBV7-2 and TRBJ2-7; the D is unclear. In germline, CDR1 is SGHTA, CDR2 FQGNSA. V lost 2 bases, J lost 2 bases, and 13 bases lay in between. The CDR3 sequence is 15 residues long. CDR3 bases: TGTGCCAGCAGCTTATCTGGGATAGAAACCTACGAGCAGTACTTC. This translates into CASSLSGIETYEQYF.

The V and J genes are TRBV18 and TRBJ2-3, with 10 positions matching TRBD1. The germline V gene encodes CDR1 KGHSH and CDR2 LQKENI. V was clipped by 3 bases and J by 0 bases; unmatched bases: 3. The CDR3 has 16 residues. This chain's CDR3 is CASSPGQGVSTDTQYF. CDR3 in DNA: TGTGCCAGCTCACCCGGACAGGGGGTTAGCACAGATACGCAGTATTTT.

The chain has TRBV10-3 and TRBJ2-3, with 7 bases identical to TRBD2. V trimming: 8 bases; J trimming: 0 bases; junction bases outside the gene matches: 5. This CDR3 comprises 14 residues. Looked up from germline, CDR1 is ENHRY and CDR2 is SYGVKD. In DNA form, the CDR3 reads TGTGCCATCCGGGTAGCGGGTAGCACAGATACGCAGTATTTT. Translating gives CAIRVAGSTDTQYF.

This clonotype was seen only a few times. This sequence joins TRBV20-1 and TRBJ2-4; D is perhaps TRBD2 (6 bases). V lost 4 bases to trimming and J lost 0 bases, with 10 bases between them. The CDR3 covers 14 residues. Germline V gives CDR1 DFQATT, CDR2 SNEGSKA (reference sequence). Here the CDR3 reads CSAMGLLAKNIQYF. For the CDR3, the DNA is TGCAGTGCTATGGGACTCCTAGCCAAAAACATTCAGTACTTC.

In this sample, this clonotype turned up a few times. The chain carries TRBV28 and TRBJ2-7; 11 bases agree with TRBD1. The CDR3 totals 15 residues. With V trimmed by 0 bases and J by 3 bases, 1 base remained unmatched. Germline V gene data show CDR1 as MDHEN and CDR2 as SYDVKM. The CDR3 sequence is CASSLWGTGGYEQYF. Here the CDR3 DNA reads TGTGCCAGCAGTTTATGGGGGACAGGGGGCTACGAGCAGTACTTC.

This clonotype has a handful of counts. The V call is TRBV6-5, the J call TRBJ2-3; D tentatively reads TRBD1 or TRBD2 (6 bases each). The CDR3 totals 15 residues. V lost 3 bases and J 3 bases, leaving 13 bases between the germline ends. From germline, CDR1 is MNHEY and CDR2 SVGAGI. The CDR3 sequence is CASSYFGGRTDTQYF. The CDR3 DNA sequence: TGTGCCAGCAGTTATTTTGGGGGGCGTACAGATACGCAGTATTTT.

This clonotype has a handful of counts. V is TRBV12-3 or TRBV12-4 and J is TRBJ2-5; TRBD2 might be the D (6 bases). The V end was cut by 5 bases, the J end by 2 bases, with 15 bases between. The CDR3 is 15 residues long. The CDR3 region is CASSRDGSGQETQYF. CDR3 in DNA: TGTGCCAGCAGTCGTGATGGTAGCGGACAAGAGACCCAGTACTTC.